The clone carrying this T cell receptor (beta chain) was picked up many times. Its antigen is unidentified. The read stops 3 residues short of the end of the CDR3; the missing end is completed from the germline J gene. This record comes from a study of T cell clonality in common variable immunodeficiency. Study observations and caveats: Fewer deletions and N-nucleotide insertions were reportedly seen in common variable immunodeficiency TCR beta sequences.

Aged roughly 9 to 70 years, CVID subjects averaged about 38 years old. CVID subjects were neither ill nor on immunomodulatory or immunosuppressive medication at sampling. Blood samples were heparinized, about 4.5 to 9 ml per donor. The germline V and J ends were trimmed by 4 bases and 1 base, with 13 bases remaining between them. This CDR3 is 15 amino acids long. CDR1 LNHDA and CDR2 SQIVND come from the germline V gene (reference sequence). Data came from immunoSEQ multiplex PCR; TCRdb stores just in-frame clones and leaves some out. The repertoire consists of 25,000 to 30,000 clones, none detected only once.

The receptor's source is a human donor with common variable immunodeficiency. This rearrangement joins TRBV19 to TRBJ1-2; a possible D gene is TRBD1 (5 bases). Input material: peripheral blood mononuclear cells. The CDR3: CASSRNSRGNYGYTF. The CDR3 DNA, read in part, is TGTGCCAGTAGTAGAAATTCGAGGGGTAACTATGGC.